The present TCR beta chain was sequenced within a study of CD8+ T cells in alopecia areata listed by TCRdb under 2018. Regarding the research as a whole: Treated patients were enrolled in an open-label pilot trial of oral tofacitinib, 5 to 10 mg twice daily, for moderate-to-severe alopecia areata. Patients received tofacitinib for 6 to 18 months and were then followed off drug for 6 months to check for delayed response and recurrence. Disease severity in treated patients was measured with the SALT score, which quantifies the percentage of affected scalp surface area. The study used high-throughput TCRbeta sequencing to examine T cell clonal expansion in alopecia areata, in both the C3H/HeJ mouse model and human patients. On the human side, TCRbeta sequencing was run on scalp tissue and on sorted CD4+ and CD8+ peripheral blood T cells from healthy controls and from alopecia areata patients with either patchy or totalis/universalis disease. Biopsies were taken from tofacitinib-treated patients at baseline and at 4 and 24 weeks of treatment, and a later scalp biopsy was taken in several of the tofacitinib-treated patients. Scalp clonality was compared across normal scalp (n=4), patchy alopecia areata scalp (n=8), and alopecia totalis/universalis scalp (n=8). RNA came from the PAXgene miRNA kit for fixed scalp, the miRNeasy kit for PBMCs, and the RNeasy kit for mouse skin. TCRbeta CDR3 regions were amplified by immunoSEQ multiplex PCR with 35 Vbeta forward and 13 Jbeta reverse primers. Overall study results and their limits: Compared with mice, TCR sequences shared between patients were less clear, possibly partly because of HLA diversity across the patient population. Scalp clonality and the number of expanded CD8+ clones among the top 100 scalp clones were significantly decreased by tofacitinib. During tofacitinib treatment, many expanded lesional clones remained in scalp and blood, and this persistence may partly explain relapse after treatment is stopped. Because the treated cohort was small and had just a single nonresponder, larger studies are needed to establish links between baseline CD8+ expansion and response. Higher clonality and more expanded CD8+ clones were observed in lesional scalp than in normal scalp, particularly in alopecia totalis/universalis, a finding suggestive of antigenic drive. Resident alphabeta T cells in normal human skin are also sequenced, complicating scalp TCR repertoire analysis, unlike mouse skin dominated by gammadelta T cells.

CDR3 length: 14 amino acids, cysteine to phenylalanine. Only CDR3 DNA is held: 42 bases, read in frame from base 1. V and J lose 6 bases and 0 bases, and a span of 11 bases separates them. The germline V gene specifies MNHEY as CDR1 and SVGAGI as CDR2. The library was made by the immunoSEQ multiplex PCR assay. For TCR sequencing, RNA was extracted from every sample and reverse transcribed into cDNA to serve as template. First-strand cDNA was synthesized using SuperScript III with a 2:1 mix of oligo-dT and random hexamers. Amplification bias was assessed with a synthetic immune receptor repertoire, and residual bias was removed computationally. As for the authors' bioinformatics: Raw reads were preprocessed to remove errors, and CDR3 was defined by IMGT conventions from the conserved cysteine to phenylalanine. Clonality was computed by normalizing Shannon entropy by log2 of the number of productive unique TCRs and subtracting the result from 1. Whether each scalp clone was CD4 or CD8 was inferred by checking scalp TCRbeta sequences against the CD4 and CD8 repertoires from sorted blood. Sourced from immuneACCESS, this table was stored by TCRdb with only in-frame sequences that have V and J called. A share of the clones is absent; for the studies checked, an unresolved V gene accounts for under half, and the remainder has no known explanation. From that table come the V and J calls and clone size; the DNA was used to work out D and trimming. The sample table lists 200,000 to 250,000 clones, around two fifths of them with a count of one. Clones ranked in the top ten supply more than 0.4% of the sample.

The treatment or condition label, read with the paper, signifies: oral pan-JAK inhibitor, 5-10 mg twice daily. Lesional scalp punch biopsies and peripheral blood were collected from alopecia areata patients. PBMCs were separated by density centrifugation and stained for CD3, CD4 and CD8, after which CD4+ and CD8+ T cells were sorted on a FACSAria. Turning to this clone: There is no known antigen for this receptor. The record has no base qualities; no much larger clone is one base away.

Sequences were derived from CD4+ T cells sorted from blood, sampled between weeks 30 and 35, from a patient treated with tofacitinib. This receptor was identified in a human donor with alopecia areata. The sequence joins TRBV6-5 to TRBJ1-1; the D segment could be TRBD1, given 5 matching bases. The CDR3 region has the sequence CASSMGRLNTEAFF. The DNA sequence is TGTGCCAGCAGCATGGGACGGTTGAACACTGAAGCTTTCTTT.